A single sample is the source of the 6 T cell receptor beta chains below, sequenced in a study of blood T cell repertoires in COVID-19. Here immunoSEQ multiplex PCR was the method, and the copy in TCRdb shows in-frame clones only, minus some. Here the sample spans under 250,000 clones, approximately 90% being singletons. The specimen sequenced was PBMCs or T cells enriched from blood (not recorded which). These receptors all come from a man aged 35 to 55 who had recovered from COVID-19.

This rearrangement joins TRBV18 to TRBJ1-2, with 9 bases aligning to TRBD1. Germline V gene sequence: CDR1 KGHSH, CDR2 LQKENI. This CDR3 comprises 12 residues. The J segment lost 11 bases and the V segment lost 6 bases, leaving 7 bases of the junction unmatched. The CDR3 spells CASSRDRVWYTF. CDR3 nucleotide sequence: TGTGCCAGCTCCCGGGACAGGGTCTGGTACACCTTC.

This clone occurred a few times. The chain is built from TRBV29-1 and TRBJ1-1; D is possibly TRBD1 (5 bases). The CDR3 contains 13 residues. CDR1 and CDR2 (germline): SQVTM, ANQGSEA. V was cut by 4 bases and J by 0 bases, with 9 bases left in between. CDR3 DNA: TGCAGCGTTGTCGGGGGACTGAACACTGAAGCTTTCTTT. Its protein product is CSVVGGLNTEAFF.

V usage is TRBV7-9 and J usage is TRBJ2-3; TRBD1 might be the D (5 bases). Germline V lookup: CDR1 SEHNR, CDR2 FQNEAQ (reference sequence). This CDR3 spans 15 amino acids. V was cut by 5 bases and J by 2 bases, with 14 bases left in between. In DNA, the CDR3 is TGTGCCAGCAGCCCTACATCAGGGTACACAGATACGCAGTATTTT. This translates into CASSPTSGYTDTQYF. Full variable domain (remainder filled in from reference TRBV7-9 and TRBJ2-3): DTGVSQNPRHKITKRGQNVTFRCDPISEHNRLYWYRQTLGQGPEFLTYFQNEAQLEKSRLLSDRFSAERPKGSFSTLEIQRTEQGDSAMYLCASSPTSGYTDTQYFGPGTRLTVL.

V usage is TRBV13 and J usage is TRBJ2-7; tentative D call: TRBD1 (5 bases). The CDR3 runs to 14 residues. From germline, CDR1 is PRHDT and CDR2 FYEKMQ (reference sequence). V was clipped by 5 bases and J by 3 bases, with 14 bases between them. In DNA form, the CDR3 reads TGTGCCAGCAGCCCTCCCGACAGTTACTACGAGCAGTACTTC. It translates to CASSPPDSYYEQYF.

The V call is TRBV7-7, the J call TRBJ2-1, with TRBD2 matching 8 bases. This CDR3 is 15 amino acids long. The trim removed 1 base at V and 2 bases at J, leaving 1 base unmatched. The germline CDR1 and CDR2 sequences are SSHAT and FNYEAQ (reference sequence). The CDR3 protein is CASSLEAGAYNEQFF. CDR3 bases: TGTGCCAGCAGCTTAGAAGCGGGAGCCTACAATGAGCAGTTCTTC. Based on the CDR3 plus reference TRBV7-7 and TRBJ2-1, the full variable domain is GAGVSQSPRYKVTKRGQDVTLRCDPISSHATLYWYQQALGQGPEFLTYFNYEAQPDKSGLPSDRFSAERPEGSISTLTIQRTEQRDSAMYRCASSLEAGAYNEQFFGPGTRLTVL.

The chain links TRBV28 to TRBJ2-7, with D perhaps matching TRBD2 (6 bases). Germline V CDR1 and CDR2: MDHEN, SYDVKM. CDR3 size: 14 residues. Deletions cut 8 bases from V and 3 bases from J, with 17 bases between. Here the CDR3 reads CASRLGGFGYEQYF. The CDR3 bases are TGTGCCAGCCGCCTGGGGGGATTTGGCTACGAGCAGTACTTC.